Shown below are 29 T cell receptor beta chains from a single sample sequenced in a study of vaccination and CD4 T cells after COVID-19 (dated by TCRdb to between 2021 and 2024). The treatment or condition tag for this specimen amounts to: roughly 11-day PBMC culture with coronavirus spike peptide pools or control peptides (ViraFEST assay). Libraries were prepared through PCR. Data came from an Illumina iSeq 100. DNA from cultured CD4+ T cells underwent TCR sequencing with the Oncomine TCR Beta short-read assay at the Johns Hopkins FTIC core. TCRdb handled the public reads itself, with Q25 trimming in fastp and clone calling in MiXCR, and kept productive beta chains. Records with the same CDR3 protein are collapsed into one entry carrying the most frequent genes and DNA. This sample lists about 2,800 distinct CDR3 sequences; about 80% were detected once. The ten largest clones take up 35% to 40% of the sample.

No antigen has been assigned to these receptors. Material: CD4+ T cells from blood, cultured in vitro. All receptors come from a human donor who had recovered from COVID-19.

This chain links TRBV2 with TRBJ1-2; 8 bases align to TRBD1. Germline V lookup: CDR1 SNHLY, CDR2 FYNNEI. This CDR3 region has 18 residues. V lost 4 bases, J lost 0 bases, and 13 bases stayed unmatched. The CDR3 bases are TGTGCCAGCAGTGCTTGGGGGACAGGAAGCGGAGCTAACTATGGCTACACCTTC. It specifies CASSAWGTGSGANYGYTF.

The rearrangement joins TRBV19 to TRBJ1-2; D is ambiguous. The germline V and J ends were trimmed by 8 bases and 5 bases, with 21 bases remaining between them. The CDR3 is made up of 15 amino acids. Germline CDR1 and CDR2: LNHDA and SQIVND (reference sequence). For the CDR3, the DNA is TGTGCCAGTGCCCCCACGGCCTCTCAATTATATGGCTACACCTTC. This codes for CASAPTASQLYGYTF.

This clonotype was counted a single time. The CDR3 region is CATSDPDGNSYEQYF. CDR3 bases: TGTGCCACCAGTGATCCCGATGGGAATTCCTACGAGCAGTACTTC. This chain links TRBV24-1 with TRBJ2-7; no definite D call. CDR3 size: 15 residues. Per the germline V gene, CDR1 is KGHDR and CDR2 is SFDVKD. Trimming removed 3 bases from V and 1 base from J, with 12 bases in between.

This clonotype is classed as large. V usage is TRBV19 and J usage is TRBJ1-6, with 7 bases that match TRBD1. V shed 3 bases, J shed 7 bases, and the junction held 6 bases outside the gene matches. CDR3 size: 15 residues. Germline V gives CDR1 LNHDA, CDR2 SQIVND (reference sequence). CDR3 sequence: CASSIQGGTNSPLHF. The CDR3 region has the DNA TGTGCCAGTAGTATTCAAGGGGGCACCAATTCACCCCTCCACTTT.

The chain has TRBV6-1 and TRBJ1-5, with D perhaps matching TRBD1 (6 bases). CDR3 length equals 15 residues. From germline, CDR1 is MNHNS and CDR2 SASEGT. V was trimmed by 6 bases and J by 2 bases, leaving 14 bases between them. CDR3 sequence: CASRPTGIGNQPQHF. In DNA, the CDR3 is TGTGCCAGCAGGCCAACAGGGATCGGCAATCAGCCCCAGCATTTT.

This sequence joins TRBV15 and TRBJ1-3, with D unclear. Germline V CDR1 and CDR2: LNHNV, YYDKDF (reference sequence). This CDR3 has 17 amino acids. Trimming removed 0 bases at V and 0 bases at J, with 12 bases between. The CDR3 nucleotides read TGTGCCACCAGCAGAGATAGCAGTTCCTTCTCTGGAAACACCATATATTTT. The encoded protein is CATSRDSSSFSGNTIYF.

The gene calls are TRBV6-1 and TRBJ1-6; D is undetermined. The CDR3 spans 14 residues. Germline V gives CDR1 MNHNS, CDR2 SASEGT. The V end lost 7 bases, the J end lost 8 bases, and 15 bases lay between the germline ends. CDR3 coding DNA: TGTGCCAGCACTCCATTAGGGCTGGATTCACCCCTCCACTTT. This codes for CASTPLGLDSPLHF.

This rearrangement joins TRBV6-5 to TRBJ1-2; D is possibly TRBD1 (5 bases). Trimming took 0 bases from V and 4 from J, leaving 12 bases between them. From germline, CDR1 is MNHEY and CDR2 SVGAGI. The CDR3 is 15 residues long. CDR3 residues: CASSYSGAMGYGYTF. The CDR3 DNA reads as TGTGCCAGCAGTTACTCCGGGGCGATGGGCTATGGCTACACCTTC.

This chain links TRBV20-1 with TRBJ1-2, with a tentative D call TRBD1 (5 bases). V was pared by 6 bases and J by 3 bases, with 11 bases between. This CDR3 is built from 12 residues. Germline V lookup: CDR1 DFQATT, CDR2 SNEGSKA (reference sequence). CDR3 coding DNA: TGCAGTGCCCACCCGGGGGACTATGGCTACACCTTC. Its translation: CSAHPGDYGYTF.

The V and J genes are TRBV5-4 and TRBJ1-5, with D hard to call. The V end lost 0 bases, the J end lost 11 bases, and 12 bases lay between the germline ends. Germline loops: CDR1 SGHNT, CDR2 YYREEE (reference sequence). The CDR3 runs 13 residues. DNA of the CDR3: TGTGCCAGCAGCTTGGCCGGCACCCGGGCCCAGCATTTT. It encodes CASSLAGTRAQHF.

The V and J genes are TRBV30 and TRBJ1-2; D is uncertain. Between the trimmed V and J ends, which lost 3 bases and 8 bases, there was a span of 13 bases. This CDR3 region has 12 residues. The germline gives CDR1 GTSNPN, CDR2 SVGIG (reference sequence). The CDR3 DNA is TGTGCCTGGAGACCTCAGTCGCAAGGCTACACCTTC. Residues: CAWRPQSQGYTF.

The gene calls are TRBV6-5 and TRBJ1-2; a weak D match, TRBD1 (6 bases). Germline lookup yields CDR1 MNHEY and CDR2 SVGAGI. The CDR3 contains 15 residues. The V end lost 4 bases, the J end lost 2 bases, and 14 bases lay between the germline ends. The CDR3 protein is CASSWGHRVNYGYTF. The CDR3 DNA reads TGTGCCAGCAGTTGGGGTCACAGGGTCAACTATGGCTACACCTTC.

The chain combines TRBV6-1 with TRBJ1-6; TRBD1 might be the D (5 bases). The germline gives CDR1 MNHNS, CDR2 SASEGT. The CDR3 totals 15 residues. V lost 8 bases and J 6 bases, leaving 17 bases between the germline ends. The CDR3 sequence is CASGRGSAGNSPLHF. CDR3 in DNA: TGTGCCAGCGGAAGGGGTTCGGCTGGTAATTCACCCCTCCACTTT.

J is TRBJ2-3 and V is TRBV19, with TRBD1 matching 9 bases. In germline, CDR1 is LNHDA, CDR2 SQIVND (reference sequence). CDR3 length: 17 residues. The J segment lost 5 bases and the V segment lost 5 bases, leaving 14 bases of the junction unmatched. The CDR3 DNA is TGTGCCAGTAGTGAACTCGGGACAGGGTTTTTCAAAGATACGCAGTATTTT. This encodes CASSELGTGFFKDTQYF.

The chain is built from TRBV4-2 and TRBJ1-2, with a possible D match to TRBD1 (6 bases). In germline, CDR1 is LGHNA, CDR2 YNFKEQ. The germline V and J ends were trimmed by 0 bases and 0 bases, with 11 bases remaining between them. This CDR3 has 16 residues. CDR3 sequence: CASSQDPQGTNYGYTF. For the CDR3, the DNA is TGTGCCAGCAGCCAAGATCCCCAGGGGACTAACTATGGCTACACCTTC.

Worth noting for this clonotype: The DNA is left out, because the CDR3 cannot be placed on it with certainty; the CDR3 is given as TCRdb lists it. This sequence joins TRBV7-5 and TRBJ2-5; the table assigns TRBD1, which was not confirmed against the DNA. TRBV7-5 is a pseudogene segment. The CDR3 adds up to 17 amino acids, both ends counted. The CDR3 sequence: CISVSEARAWYQETQYF.

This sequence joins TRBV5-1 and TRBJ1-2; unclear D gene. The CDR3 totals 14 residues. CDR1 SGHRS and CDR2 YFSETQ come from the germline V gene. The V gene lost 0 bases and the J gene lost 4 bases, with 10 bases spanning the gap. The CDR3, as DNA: TGCGCCAGCAGCTTGGGGGAGAATCGCTATGGCTACACCTTC. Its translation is CASSLGENRYGYTF.

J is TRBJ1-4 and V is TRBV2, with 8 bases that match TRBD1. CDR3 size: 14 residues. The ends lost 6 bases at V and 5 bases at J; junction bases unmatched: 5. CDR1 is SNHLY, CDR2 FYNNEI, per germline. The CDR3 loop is CASRDRVGNEKLFF. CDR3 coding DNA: TGTGCCAGCAGGGACAGGGTGGGGAATGAAAAACTGTTTTTT.

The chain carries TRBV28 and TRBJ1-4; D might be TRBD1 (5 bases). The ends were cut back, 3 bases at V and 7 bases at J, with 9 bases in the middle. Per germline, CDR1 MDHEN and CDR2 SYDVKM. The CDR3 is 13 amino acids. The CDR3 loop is CASSLGGTEKLFF. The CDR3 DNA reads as TGTGCCAGCAGTTTGGGCGGGACTGAAAAACTGTTTTTT. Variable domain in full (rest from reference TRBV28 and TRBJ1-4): DVKVTQSSRYLVKRTGEKVFLECVQDMDHENMFWYRQDPGLGLRLIYFSYDVKMKEKGDIPEGYSVSREKKERFSLILESASTNQTSMYLCASSLGGTEKLFFGSGTQLSVL.

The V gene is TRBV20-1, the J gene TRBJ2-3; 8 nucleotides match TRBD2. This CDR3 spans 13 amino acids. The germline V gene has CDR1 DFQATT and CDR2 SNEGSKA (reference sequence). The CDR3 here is CSVRGAGTDTQYF. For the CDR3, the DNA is TGCAGCGTGCGGGGGGCGGGCACAGATACGCAGTATTTT.

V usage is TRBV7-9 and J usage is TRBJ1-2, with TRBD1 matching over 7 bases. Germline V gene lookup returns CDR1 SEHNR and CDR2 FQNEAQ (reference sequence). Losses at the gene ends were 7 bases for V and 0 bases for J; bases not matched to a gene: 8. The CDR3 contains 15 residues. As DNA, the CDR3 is TGTGCCAGCACCGAGTCGACAGGGACTAACTATGGCTACACCTTC. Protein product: CASTESTGTNYGYTF.

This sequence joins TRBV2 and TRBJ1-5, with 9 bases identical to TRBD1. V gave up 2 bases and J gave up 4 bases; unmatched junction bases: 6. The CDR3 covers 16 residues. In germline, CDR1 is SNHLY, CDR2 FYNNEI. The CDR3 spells CASSEFGTGNNQPQHF. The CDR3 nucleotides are TGTGCCAGCAGTGAATTCGGGACAGGGAATAATCAGCCCCAGCATTTT.

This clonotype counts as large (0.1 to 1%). CDR3 region: CASSSWEGNQPQHF. For the CDR3, the DNA is TGTGCCAGCAGCTCATGGGAGGGCAATCAGCCCCAGCATTTT. The chain is built from TRBV7-9 and TRBJ1-5; no reliable D call. CDR3 length equals 14 residues. Trimming shortened V by 4 bases and J by 2 bases, and 9 bases separated the two germline ends. Germline V CDR1 and CDR2: SEHNR, FQNEAQ (reference sequence).

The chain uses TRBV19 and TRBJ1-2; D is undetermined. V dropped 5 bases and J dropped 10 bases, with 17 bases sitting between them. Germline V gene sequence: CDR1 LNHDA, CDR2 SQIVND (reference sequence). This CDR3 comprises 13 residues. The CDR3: CASSVRQVGDYTF. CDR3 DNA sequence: TGTGCCAGTAGTGTGAGACAAGTTGGTGACTACACCTTC.

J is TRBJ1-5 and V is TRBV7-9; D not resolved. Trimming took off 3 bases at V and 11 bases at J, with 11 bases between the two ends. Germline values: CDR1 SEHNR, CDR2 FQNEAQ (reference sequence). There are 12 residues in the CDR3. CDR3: CASSLLEGAQHF. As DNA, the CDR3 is TGTGCCAGCAGCTTGTTGGAGGGAGCCCAGCATTTT.

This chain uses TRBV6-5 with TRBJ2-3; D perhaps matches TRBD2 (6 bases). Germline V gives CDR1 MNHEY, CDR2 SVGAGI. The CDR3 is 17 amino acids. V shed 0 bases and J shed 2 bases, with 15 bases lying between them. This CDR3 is CASSYSRRGSPTDTQYF. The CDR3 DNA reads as TGTGCCAGCAGTTACTCGAGACGGGGGTCGCCCACAGATACGCAGTATTTT.

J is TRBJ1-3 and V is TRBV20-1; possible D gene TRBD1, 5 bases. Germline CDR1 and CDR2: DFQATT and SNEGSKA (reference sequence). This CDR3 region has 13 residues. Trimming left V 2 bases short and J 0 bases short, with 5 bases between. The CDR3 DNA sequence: TGCAGTGCTAGAACAGGCTCTGGAAACACCATATATTTT. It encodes CSARTGSGNTIYF.

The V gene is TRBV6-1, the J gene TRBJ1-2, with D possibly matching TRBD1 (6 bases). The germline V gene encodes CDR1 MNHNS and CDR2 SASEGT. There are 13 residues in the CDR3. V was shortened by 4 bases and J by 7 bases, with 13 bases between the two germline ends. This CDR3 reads CASSATGQGGYTF. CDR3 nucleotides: TGTGCCAGCAGTGCCACAGGGCAAGGTGGCTACACCTTC.

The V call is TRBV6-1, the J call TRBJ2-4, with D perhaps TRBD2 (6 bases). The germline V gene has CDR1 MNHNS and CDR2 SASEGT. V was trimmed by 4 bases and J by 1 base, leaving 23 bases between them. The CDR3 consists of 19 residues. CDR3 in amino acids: CASSGSGGTPLLAKNIQYF. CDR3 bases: TGTGCCAGCAGTGGTTCCGGAGGGACTCCCCTACTGGCCAAAAACATTCAGTACTTC.